This T cell receptor beta chain was identified during a study of OX40 agonist ivuxolimab in advanced cancers. This table comes from immunoSEQ multiplex PCR, and its TCRdb copy is limited to in-frame clones, with some not included. The sample yields around 100,000 clones, around 90% seen once. V shed 7 bases and J 7 bases; nucleotides not matched to a gene: 10. Germline-derived CDR1 and CDR2 are MNHEY and SVGAGI. This CDR3 has 14 amino acids. Sequences were derived from CD4+ or CD8+ T cells sorted from blood, sampled in a trial of the OX40 agonist ivuxolimab. The V gene is TRBV6-5, the J gene TRBJ1-2; 9 nucleotides agree with TRBD1. The receptor was derived from an adult with an advanced solid tumor such as melanoma, head and neck, liver or kidney cancer. CDR3 nucleotide sequence: TGTGCCAGCATCTTCCGACAGGGGGGAATTGGCTACACCTTC. Translation: CASIFRQGGIGYTF.